These 30 T cell receptor beta chains came from one sample sequenced in a study of cytomegalovirus exposure and HLA in healthy donors. The protocol was immunoSEQ multiplex PCR, while the TCRdb copy is restricted to in-frame clones and leaves out a portion. The sample lists about 170,000 clones, about 86% seen once, with roughly 1.5% in the top ten. Sequencing was done on a sample of PBMCs. These TCRs come from a woman aged 25 to 39 in good health and CMV-seronegative.

The rearrangement uses TRBV5-1 and TRBJ1-1; 7 nucleotides align to TRBD1. In germline, CDR1 is SGHRS, CDR2 YFSETQ. This CDR3 region has 15 residues. Trimming took 2 bases from V and 4 from J; bases not matched to a gene: 8. CDR3 sequence: CASSFLGQASTEAFF. The DNA for the CDR3 is TGCGCCAGCAGCTTCCTAGGACAGGCGTCCACTGAAGCTTTCTTT.

The chain recombines TRBV19 with TRBJ1-5, with D tentatively TRBD1 (6 bases). Per germline, CDR1 LNHDA and CDR2 SQIVND (reference sequence). This CDR3 spans 15 amino acids. V lost 5 bases to trimming and J lost 0 bases, with 11 bases between them. The CDR3: CASSEQGHSNQPQHF. The DNA for the CDR3 is TGTGCCAGTAGTGAACAGGGCCATAGCAATCAGCCCCAGCATTTT.

Points on this clone: One junction end disagrees with the germline gene, perhaps due to a read error. The rearrangement links TRBV7-7 to TRBJ2-5; 8 bases line up with TRBD1. The CDR3 covers 15 residues. Germline V gene sequence: CDR1 SSHAT, CDR2 FNYEAQ (reference sequence). The CDR3 coding sequence is TGTGCTAGCAGCTTAGGGACAGGACACCAAGAGACCCAGTACTTC. Residues: CASSLGTGHQETQYF.

V and J are TRBV25-1 and TRBJ2-1, with a possible D match to TRBD1 (5 bases). V lost 2 bases and J 9 bases, leaving 14 bases between the germline ends. Germline V gene data show CDR1 as MGHDK and CDR2 as SYGVNS. The CDR3 covers 14 residues. CDR3 nucleotide sequence: TGTGCCAGCAGTGAAGGGGCAGCCCTAGGTGAGCAGTTCTTC. This translates into CASSEGAALGEQFF.

The rearrangement links TRBV5-1 to TRBJ2-3; TRBD2 matches 9 bases. Germline V gene lookup returns CDR1 SGHRS and CDR2 YFSETQ. The CDR3 spans 14 residues. Losses at the gene ends were 2 bases for V and 3 bases for J; bases not matched to a gene: 1. The CDR3 DNA is TGCGCCAGCAGCTTCCTAGCGGGGACAGATACGCAGTATTTT. It yields the protein CASSFLAGTDTQYF.

CDR3 sequence: CASSEYYRGVGGYTF. DNA for the CDR3: TGTGCCAGCAGTGAATACTACAGGGGAGTGGGTGGCTACACCTTC. The chain joins TRBV25-1 to TRBJ1-2; 7 bases align to TRBD1. Germline loops: CDR1 MGHDK, CDR2 SYGVNS. The CDR3 consists of 15 residues. Trimming removed 0 bases from V and 7 bases from J; junction bases left unmatched: 8.

This clone was observed a few times. V and J are TRBV4-3 and TRBJ1-3, with D possibly being TRBD1 (5 bases). The CDR3 is 13 residues long. Between the trimmed V and J ends, which lost 3 bases and 8 bases, there was a span of 11 bases. The germline V gene has CDR1 LGHNA and CDR2 YSLEER. The DNA for the CDR3 is TGCGCCAGCAGCCAGGGACTCGGGGACACCATATATTTT. Translating it yields CASSQGLGDTIYF.

The chain is built from TRBV7-9 and TRBJ2-7; TRBD1 matches at 9 bases. The germline V gene has CDR1 SEHNR and CDR2 FQNEAQ (reference sequence). The V and J ends lost 4 bases and 0 bases, in that order; junction bases with no gene match: 7. The CDR3 spans 16 residues. CDR3 in DNA: TGTGCCAGCAGCTCCCAGGGGACAGGGCCCTCCTACGAGCAGTACTTC. As protein: CASSSQGTGPSYEQYF.

The chain links TRBV11-2 to TRBJ1-1; a weak D match, TRBD1 (5 bases). CDR1 and CDR2 from the germline V gene are SGHAT and FQNNGV. This CDR3 is built from 13 residues. The germline V and J ends were trimmed by 0 bases and 9 bases, with 11 bases remaining between them. The CDR3: CASSLDLTGQAFF. The CDR3 DNA reads TGTGCCAGCAGCTTAGATTTAACAGGACAAGCTTTCTTT.

Notes on this clone: Relative to the germline gene, one junction end is altered; a read error may explain this. This rearrangement joins TRBV7-8 to TRBJ2-7; 9 bases agree with TRBD1. The CDR3 extends over 13 amino acids. Per germline, CDR1 SGHVS and CDR2 FQNEAQ. CDR3 sequence: CASRLGQGYGQYF. The CDR3 DNA sequence: TGTGCCAGCAGGTTGGGACAGGGCTACGGGCAGTACTTC.

With regard to this clone: The DNA is omitted, as the CDR3 cannot be located on it reliably, and the CDR3 follows TCRdb's listing. The rearrangement joins TRBV6-6 to TRBJ2-1; the table assigns TRBD1, which was not confirmed against the DNA. Germline CDR1 and CDR2: MNHNY and SVGAGI (reference sequence). Including both end residues, the CDR3 is 13 amino acids long. This CDR3 reads CASSSSGQGEQFF.

V usage is TRBV9 and J usage is TRBJ2-2; 11 bases line up with TRBD2. The germline V gene has CDR1 SGDLS and CDR2 YYNGEE. V shed 0 bases, J shed 3 bases, and the junction held 7 bases outside the gene matches. This CDR3 is 18 amino acids long. The CDR3 spells CASSVETSGVSHTGELFF. In DNA form, the CDR3 reads TGTGCCAGCAGCGTAGAGACTAGCGGGGTGTCGCACACCGGGGAGCTGTTTTTT.

The V call is TRBV2, the J call TRBJ1-1; 9 bases map to TRBD1. Germline loops: CDR1 SNHLY, CDR2 FYNNEI. There are 14 residues in the CDR3. Trimming removed 9 bases from V and 6 bases from J; junction bases left unmatched: 11. The chain's CDR3 is CASGDREVWAEAFF. Here the CDR3 DNA reads TGTGCCAGTGGGGACAGGGAGGTTTGGGCTGAAGCTTTCTTT.

The chain combines TRBV4-3 with TRBJ1-5; D may be TRBD1 (5 bases). The CDR3 sequence is 16 residues long. Trimming took off 0 bases at V and 0 bases at J, with 9 bases between the two ends. Germline CDR1 is LGHNA and CDR2 is YSLEER. CDR3: CASSQDRGLSNQPQHF. CDR3 DNA: TGCGCCAGCAGCCAAGATCGGGGACTTAGCAATCAGCCCCAGCATTTT.

This chain joins TRBV27 and TRBJ1-2; D is undetermined. The CDR3 sequence is 15 residues long. The V gene's germline CDR1 is MNHEY and CDR2 SMNVEV (reference sequence). V was trimmed by 0 bases and J by 3 bases, leaving 11 bases between them. The CDR3 protein is CASSLSAGADYGYTF. The CDR3 DNA sequence: TGTGCCAGCAGTTTATCTGCGGGCGCGGACTATGGCTACACCTTC.

The genes are TRBV4-1 and TRBJ2-5; 10 nucleotides line up with TRBD2. With 1 base clipped from V and 2 bases from J, the junction kept 7 bases outside the gene matches. The CDR3 is 17 amino acids. Germline V gives CDR1 MGHRA, CDR2 YSYEKL. Here the CDR3 DNA reads TGCGCCAGCAGCCAAGGTTTCGAGACTAGCGGGCAAGAGACCCAGTACTTC. Translated: CASSQGFETSGQETQYF.

The rearrangement joins TRBV29-1 to TRBJ1-1, with 7 bases matching TRBD1. The CDR3 is 10 residues long. The germline CDR1 and CDR2 sequences are SQVTM and ANQGSEA. Trimming at V came to 6 bases and at J to 8 bases, leaving 3 bases not matched to a gene. The CDR3 spells CSVGTAEAFF. CDR3 DNA: TGCAGCGTGGGGACAGCAGAAGCTTTCTTT.

DNA of the CDR3: TGTGCCAGCAGACACAGACAGGGAAGGGTGGGAGAGACCCAGTACTTC. It is translated as CASRHRQGRVGETQYF. The gene calls are TRBV2 and TRBJ2-5; 7 bases are shared with TRBD1. The CDR3 covers 16 residues. Germline-derived CDR1 and CDR2 are SNHLY and FYNNEI. Trimming removed 6 bases from V and 4 bases from J; junction bases left unmatched: 14.

The chain has TRBV18 and TRBJ2-7, with 7 bases matching TRBD1. J lost 3 bases, V lost 2 bases, and 7 bases had no gene match. CDR3 length: 15 amino acids. Germline assignment: CDR1 KGHSH and CDR2 LQKENI. The CDR3 reads CASSPDDRAYYEQYF. CDR3 bases: TGTGCCAGCTCACCAGATGACAGGGCCTACTACGAGCAGTACTTC.

The chain has TRBV15 and TRBJ1-5; the D is unclear. Germline CDR1 and CDR2: LNHNV and YYDKDF (reference sequence). The V end lost 0 bases, the J end lost 2 bases, and 11 bases lay between the germline ends. CDR3 length: 16 residues. This chain's CDR3 is CATSRDRVQGNQPQHF. The CDR3 DNA is TGTGCCACCAGCAGAGATCGGGTACAAGGCAATCAGCCCCAGCATTTT.

This chain uses TRBV5-6 with TRBJ1-6; D might be TRBD1 (5 bases). The germline V gene encodes CDR1 SGHDT and CDR2 YYEEEE. CDR3 length: 16 residues. V gave up 3 bases and J gave up 0 bases, with 10 bases separating them. DNA for the CDR3: TGTGCCAGCAGCTCTTCCACAGGCTCCTATAATTCACCCCTCCACTTT. It encodes CASSSSTGSYNSPLHF.

The chain employs TRBV5-1 and TRBJ2-2; tentative D call: TRBD2 (5 bases). The CDR3 covers 17 residues. Germline CDR1 reads SGHRS; CDR2 reads YFSETQ. V shed 5 bases and J shed 2 bases, with 19 bases lying between them. The chain's CDR3 is CASRPPPGVSNTGELFF. Here the CDR3 DNA reads TGCGCCAGCAGGCCCCCTCCCGGGGTTAGCAACACCGGGGAGCTGTTTTTT.

This clone was counted only a few times. This chain joins TRBV5-1 and TRBJ2-7; D remains unclear. The germline V gene encodes CDR1 SGHRS and CDR2 YFSETQ. Trimming stripped 0 bases from V and 3 bases from J, with 7 bases between. This CDR3 contains 13 residues. The CDR3: CASSLDTLYEQYF. The CDR3 region has the DNA TGCGCCAGCAGCTTGGACACCCTCTACGAGCAGTACTTC.

The V gene is TRBV7-2, the J gene TRBJ1-2, with 7 bases matching TRBD1. Germline CDR1 and CDR2: SGHTA and FQGNSA. J gave up 5 bases and V 5 bases, and 8 bases lay outside the gene matches. The CDR3 extends over 14 amino acids. Here the CDR3 DNA reads TGTGCCAGCAGCATAAGAATGACAGGGTATGGCTACACCTTC. Its translation: CASSIRMTGYGYTF.

This clone was seen just once. V is TRBV11-2 and J is TRBJ2-2, with a possible D match to TRBD1 (6 bases). This CDR3 region has 18 residues. Germline V gene data show CDR1 as SGHAT and CDR2 as FQNNGV. Between the trimmed V and J ends, which lost 4 bases and 5 bases, there was a span of 23 bases. The CDR3 nucleotides are TGTGCCAGCAGCTCAAAATGGCTTTGGGACACCCAGACCGGGGAGCTGTTTTTT. Its translation is CASSSKWLWDTQTGELFF.

The CDR3 bases are TGTGCCAGTATGGGAGCCTACGAGCAGTACTTC. Translating it yields CASMGAYEQYF. V and J are TRBV19 and TRBJ2-7, with D tentatively TRBD2 (5 bases). There are 11 residues in the CDR3. From germline, CDR1 is LNHDA and CDR2 SQIVND (reference sequence). V was shortened by 7 bases and J by 2 bases, with 6 bases between the two germline ends.

The rearrangement links TRBV4-2 to TRBJ2-7; a weak D match, TRBD1 (6 bases). The CDR3 contains 15 residues. Per the germline V gene, CDR1 is LGHNA and CDR2 is YNFKEQ. V gave up 4 bases and J gave up 2 bases, with 15 bases separating them. The CDR3 protein is CASSPDRLGAYEQYF. The CDR3 bases are TGTGCCAGCAGCCCTGACAGGCTAGGGGCCTACGAGCAGTACTTC.

CDR3 in DNA: TGCGCCAGCAGCTTGGTCGAAAGGGGAAGGTACGAGCAGTACTTC. Translating gives CASSLVERGRYEQYF. This chain connects TRBV5-1 to TRBJ2-7; a possible D gene is TRBD1 (5 bases). Trimming removed 0 bases at V and 4 bases at J, with 14 bases between. The CDR3 spans 15 residues. Germline CDR1 is SGHRS and CDR2 is YFSETQ. The full variable domain, in which reference TRBV5-1 and TRBJ2-7 provide the parts outside the CDR3, is KAGVTQTPRYLIKTRGQQVTLSCSPISGHRSVSWYQQTPGQGLQFLFEYFSETQRNKGNFPGRFSGRQFSNSRSEMNVSTLELGDSALYLCASSLVERGRYEQYFGPGTRLTVT.

V is TRBV7-8 and J is TRBJ1-5; weak D call: TRBD1 (6 bases). V shed 3 bases and J shed 2 bases, with 11 bases lying between them. Germline V gene lookup returns CDR1 SGHVS and CDR2 FQNEAQ. This CDR3 has 15 amino acids. CDR3 protein: CASSFTHRGNQPQHF. CDR3 sequence (DNA): TGTGCCAGCAGCTTTACCCACAGGGGCAATCAGCCCCAGCATTTT.

The gene calls are TRBV7-6 and TRBJ1-3; 9 bases map to TRBD1. With V trimmed by 0 bases and J by 3 bases, 0 bases remained unmatched. The CDR3 covers 15 residues. CDR1 is SGHVS and CDR2 is FNYEAQ in the germline V gene. The CDR3 is CASSLATGGGNTIYF. The CDR3 DNA reads as TGTGCCAGCAGCTTAGCGACAGGGGGTGGAAACACCATATATTTT.